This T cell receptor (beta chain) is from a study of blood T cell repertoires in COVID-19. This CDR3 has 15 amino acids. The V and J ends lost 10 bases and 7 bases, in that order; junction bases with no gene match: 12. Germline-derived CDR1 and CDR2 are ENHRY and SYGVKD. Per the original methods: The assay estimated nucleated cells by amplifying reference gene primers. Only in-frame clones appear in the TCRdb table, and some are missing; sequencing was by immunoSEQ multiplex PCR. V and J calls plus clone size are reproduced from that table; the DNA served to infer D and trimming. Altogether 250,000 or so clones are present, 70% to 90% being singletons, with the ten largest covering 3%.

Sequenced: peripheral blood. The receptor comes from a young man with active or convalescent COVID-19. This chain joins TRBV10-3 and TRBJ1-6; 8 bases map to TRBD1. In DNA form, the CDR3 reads TGTGCCACCAACCTGGACAGGGCAGCCAATTCACCCCTCCACTTT. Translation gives CATNLDRAANSPLHF.